This entry lists 17 T cell receptor beta chains sequenced from one sample in a study of control samples from healthy donors and cancer patients. Libraries were prepared by immunoSEQ multiplex PCR; TCRdb keeps only in-frame clonotypes and omits some of them. The sample lists about 120,000 clones, about nine tenths occurring once. Sequenced sample: blood. These receptors all come from a middle-aged man in good health.

This chain connects TRBV27 to TRBJ1-6; D is perhaps TRBD1 (6 bases). V was shortened by 7 bases and J by 11 bases, with 21 bases between the two germline ends. The CDR3 has 15 residues. The germline CDR1 and CDR2 sequences are MNHEY and SMNVEV (reference sequence). CDR3 sequence: CASTTGKLNLTPLHF. In DNA, the CDR3 is TGTGCCAGCACAACAGGGAAGTTAAATTTGACACCCCTCCACTTT.

The rearrangement joins TRBV6-6 to TRBJ2-7, with 13 bases identical to TRBD2. The CDR3 sequence is 16 residues long. Germline CDR1 reads MNHNY; CDR2 reads SVGAGI (reference sequence). J gave up 0 bases and V 7 bases, and 6 bases lay outside the gene matches. CDR3 sequence: CASKQTSGGFSYEQYF. CDR3 nucleotide sequence: TGTGCCAGCAAGCAGACTAGCGGGGGGTTCTCCTACGAGCAGTACTTC.

CDR3 sequence reads: CASSVGQPDTQYF. In DNA form, the CDR3 reads TGTGCCAGCAGTGTCGGACAGCCAGATACGCAGTATTTT. V is TRBV6-4 and J is TRBJ2-3, with D tentatively TRBD1 (6 bases). Germline V gives CDR1 MRHNA, CDR2 SNTAGT. The V and J ends lost 4 bases and 4 bases respectively, with 9 bases between them. The CDR3 totals 13 residues.

This chain links TRBV30 with TRBJ1-6; D uncertain. The V gene lost 1 base and the J gene lost 7 bases, with 2 bases spanning the gap. The CDR3 is 11 amino acids. Germline-derived CDR1 and CDR2 are GTSNPN and SVGIG (reference sequence). The CDR3 DNA follows: TGTGCCTGGAGTGGCAATTCACCCCTCCACTTT. Protein product: CAWSGNSPLHF.

J is TRBJ2-2 and V is TRBV7-7, with TRBD1 matching 9 bases. From germline, CDR1 is SSHAT and CDR2 FNYEAQ (reference sequence). Germline trimming cut 4 bases from V and 6 bases from J; bases unmatched to any gene: 6. This CDR3 has 15 residues. The CDR3 reads CASSSDRGGSGELFF. In DNA form, the CDR3 reads TGTGCCAGCAGCTCGGACAGGGGAGGGTCCGGGGAGCTGTTTTTT.

The chain employs TRBV4-3 and TRBJ2-5; 7 bases fit TRBD1. Per the germline V gene, CDR1 is LGHNA and CDR2 is YSLEER. There are 15 residues in the CDR3. V lost 0 bases, J lost 5 bases, and 6 bases stayed unmatched. The DNA for the CDR3 is TGCGCCAGCAGCCAAGATAGACAGGGCTGGGAGACCCAGTACTTC. Its translation is CASSQDRQGWETQYF.

The CDR3 coding sequence is TGCAGCGTTGTCCCGAGAACCCCAGGGGAAGATACGCAGTATTTT. Translating gives CSVVPRTPGEDTQYF. The rearrangement links TRBV29-1 to TRBJ2-3; the D gene is possibly TRBD1 (6 bases). V lost 4 bases and J 5 bases, leaving 19 bases between the germline ends. This CDR3 spans 15 amino acids. Germline-derived CDR1 and CDR2 are SQVTM and ANQGSEA.

V and J are TRBV5-1 and TRBJ1-6; no clear D gene. V was trimmed by 0 bases and J by 6 bases, leaving 19 bases between them. The CDR3 length is 18 residues. Germline assignment: CDR1 SGHRS and CDR2 YFSETQ. CDR3 loop: CASSLGPSRMGVNSPLHF. In DNA, the CDR3 is TGCGCCAGCAGCTTGGGTCCTTCCCGGATGGGAGTTAATTCACCCCTCCACTTT.

V is TRBV7-9 and J is TRBJ1-2; D remains ambiguous. The germline V and J ends were trimmed by 2 bases and 9 bases, with 13 bases remaining between them. The CDR3 is 13 amino acids. From germline, CDR1 is SEHNR and CDR2 FQNEAQ (reference sequence). CDR3 in DNA: TGTGCCAGCAGCTTAATCAGTGCGCTGAGCTACACCTTC. It is translated as CASSLISALSYTF.

The rearrangement uses TRBV7-2 and TRBJ1-5; the D gene is possibly TRBD1 (5 bases). Germline V gene lookup returns CDR1 SGHTA and CDR2 FQGNSA. The CDR3 has 15 residues. The V end was cut by 0 bases, the J end by 7 bases, with 13 bases between. The CDR3 spells CASSLASGGRQPQHF. CDR3 in DNA: TGTGCCAGCAGCTTAGCGTCGGGGGGACGACAGCCCCAGCATTTT.

This clone was observed a single time. The chain recombines TRBV7-2 with TRBJ1-5, with D unclear. Trimming cost V 1 base and J 5 bases, with 6 bases left between them. The CDR3 length is 13 residues. Germline CDR1 SGHTA, CDR2 FQGNSA. The CDR3 sequence: CASSLEFYQPQHF. CDR3 bases: TGTGCCAGCAGCTTAGAGTTTTATCAGCCCCAGCATTTT.

This chain connects TRBV4-1 to TRBJ2-3, with 9 bases fitting TRBD1. V was pared by 1 base and J by 7 bases, with 9 bases of the junction left unmatched. The CDR3 has 16 residues. The germline V gene encodes CDR1 MGHRA and CDR2 YSYEKL. The CDR3 nucleotides read TGCGCCAGCAGCCAAGGAACAGGGGGCTTGGCTTATACGCAGTATTTT. This gives the protein CASSQGTGGLAYTQYF.

CDR3 amino acids: CASSPHSGATGELFF. The CDR3, as DNA: TGTGCCAGCAGTCCACATAGCGGGGCCACCGGGGAGCTGTTTTTT. The V and J genes are TRBV6-2 or TRBV6-3 and TRBJ2-2; 8 nucleotides match TRBD2. CDR1 and CDR2 (germline): MNHEY, SVGEGT. The CDR3 is 15 amino acids. The trim removed 5 bases at V and 4 bases at J, leaving 6 bases unmatched.

This chain uses TRBV29-1 with TRBJ1-1, with D possibly being TRBD1 (5 bases). There are 14 residues in the CDR3. CDR1 and CDR2 (germline): SQVTM, ANQGSEA. V was cut by 4 bases and J by 5 bases, with 17 bases left in between. CDR3 nucleotide sequence: TGCAGCGTTGGGAGTGCGGGGCTAGGGACTGAAGCTTTCTTT. Protein: CSVGSAGLGTEAFF.

CDR3 DNA: TGTGCCAGCTCACCTGACAGGAGTTGGGGAAGTGAAGCTTTCTTT. Translation gives CASSPDRSWGSEAFF. V gene TRBV18 combines with J gene TRBJ1-1; D is perhaps TRBD1 (6 bases). V was shortened by 3 bases and J by 7 bases, with 18 bases between the two germline ends. The germline V gene has CDR1 KGHSH and CDR2 LQKENI. The length of the CDR3 is 15 residues.

Comments on this clone: The same CDR3 can be traced to other DNA sequences in this sample. V gene TRBV18 combines with J gene TRBJ1-1; the D gene is possibly TRBD1 (6 bases). The germline V gene encodes CDR1 KGHSH and CDR2 LQKENI. This CDR3 is built from 13 residues. With 2 bases removed from V and 2 bases from J, the gap between germline ends came to 6 bases. CDR3 sequence reads: CASSPGGNTEAFF. CDR3 sequence (DNA): TGTGCCAGCTCACCAGGGGGCAACACTGAAGCTTTCTTT.

This clone was seen just once. The chain combines TRBV5-4 with TRBJ2-2; maybe TRBD2 (7 bases). Per the germline V gene, CDR1 is SGHNT and CDR2 is YYREEE (reference sequence). The CDR3 is 18 amino acids. V lost 3 bases and J 1 base, leaving 19 bases between the germline ends. The DNA of the CDR3 is TGTGCCAGCAGCTCCTTTTTGGGGGGGCCGGGGAACACCGGGGAGCTGTTTTTT. Protein product: CASSSFLGGPGNTGELFF. The whole variable domain, filled in from reference TRBV5-4 and TRBJ2-2, reads ETGVTQSPTHLIKTRGQQVTLRCSSQSGHNTVSWYQQALGQGPQFIFQYYREEENGRGNFPPRFSGLQFPNYSSELNVNALELDDSALYLCASSSFLGGPGNTGELFFGEGSRLTVL.